The 16 T cell receptor beta chains reported below all come from one sample, sequenced in a study of blood T cell repertoires in COVID-19. Some clones are missing from TCRdb's copy, which holds only in-frame ones; the method was immunoSEQ multiplex PCR. The table includes 220,000 or so clones, about four fifths detected once. The sequenced sample consisted of peripheral blood. These receptors were collected from a woman aged 60-70 years with acute or convalescent COVID-19.

CDR3 nucleotide sequence: TGTGCCAGCAAGGACCAGGGTGCCTACGAGCAGTACTTC. This gives the protein CASKDQGAYEQYF. The V and J genes are TRBV5-5 and TRBJ2-7, with D perhaps matching TRBD1 (5 bases). The CDR3 is made up of 13 amino acids. The V and J ends lost 6 bases and 2 bases respectively, with 12 bases between them. Germline CDR1 reads SGHKS; CDR2 reads YYEKEE (reference sequence).

This chain links TRBV5-1 with TRBJ1-5; tentatively, D is TRBD1 (5 bases). The CDR3 covers 15 residues. The V and J ends lost 3 bases and 3 bases respectively, with 13 bases between them. Germline assignment: CDR1 SGHRS and CDR2 YFSETQ. The CDR3 DNA is TGCGCCAGCAGCTACCGGGGGGAGCCCAATCAGCCCCAGCATTTT. This sequence encodes CASSYRGEPNQPQHF.

This clone has just a few counts. This chain connects TRBV3-1 (or the pseudogene TRBV3-2) to TRBJ1-2; D call uncertain. This CDR3 is 15 amino acids long. Germline V gene lookup returns CDR1 LGHDT and CDR2 YNNKEL (reference sequence). Trimming pared 0 bases from V and 5 bases from J, leaving 13 bases between. CDR3 sequence reads: CASSQDGVARYGYTF. The CDR3 region has the DNA TGTGCCAGCAGCCAAGACGGGGTGGCAAGATATGGCTACACCTTC.

As DNA, the CDR3 is TGTGCCAGCAGCTTTTCCCTTCAGAGCAATCAGCCCCAGCATTTT. This codes for CASSFSLQSNQPQHF. The V call is TRBV7-2, the J call TRBJ1-5; D is unclear. The V gene lost 3 bases and the J gene lost 1 base, with 10 bases spanning the gap. CDR3 length: 15 amino acids. The germline V gene has CDR1 SGHTA and CDR2 FQGNSA.

The V gene is TRBV23-1, the J gene TRBJ1-2; D is perhaps TRBD1 (5 bases). TRBV23-1 is labeled an ORF, and its function is uncertain. V was pared by 0 bases and J by 0 bases, with 17 bases between. The CDR3 is 18 residues long. The CDR3 loop is CASSQSFVRETPNYGYTF. CDR3 DNA sequence: TGCGCCAGCAGTCAATCGTTCGTCAGGGAAACCCCTAACTATGGCTACACCTTC.

V gene TRBV10-1 combines with J gene TRBJ1-3, with D tentatively TRBD1 (6 bases). CDR3 length: 15 amino acids. From germline, CDR1 is WNHNN and CDR2 SYGVQD (reference sequence). The germline V and J ends were trimmed by 4 bases and 5 bases, with 15 bases remaining between them. The CDR3 DNA is TGCGCCAGCAGTGTGGACAGCAAGCCTCGAAACACCATATATTTT. Protein sequence: CASSVDSKPRNTIYF.

The chain recombines TRBV5-6 with TRBJ1-2, with D hard to call. Germline V lookup: CDR1 SGHDT, CDR2 YYEEEE. The ends were cut back, 3 bases at V and 4 bases at J, with 16 bases in the middle. There are 15 residues in the CDR3. As DNA, the CDR3 is TGTGCCAGCAGCTCCCTGCCGGTTCAGGCCTATGGCTACACCTTC. Protein product: CASSSLPVQAYGYTF.

The chain carries TRBV19 and TRBJ1-5; the match to TRBD1 covers 7 bases. CDR1 and CDR2 (germline): LNHDA, SQIVND (reference sequence). The CDR3 has 16 amino acids. The V gene end was trimmed by 2 bases and the J gene end by 4 bases; junction bases not matched to a gene: 8. CDR3 sequence reads: CASSIKGQGGNQPQHF. CDR3 nucleotide sequence: TGTGCCAGTAGTATAAAGGGGCAGGGGGGTAATCAGCCCCAGCATTTT.

The J gene is TRBJ2-7, the V gene TRBV3-1 (or the pseudogene TRBV3-2), with 7 bases fitting TRBD1. This CDR3 has 14 residues. Germline V lookup: CDR1 LGHDT, CDR2 YNNKEL (reference sequence). V shed 2 bases and J 9 bases; nucleotides not matched to a gene: 10. CDR3 amino acids: CASSQTGQTALQYF. CDR3 coding DNA: TGTGCCAGCAGCCAAACGGGACAGACGGCGTTGCAGTACTTC.

The table lists this clone with a few counts. The chain carries TRBV19 and TRBJ2-7; 7 nucleotides match TRBD1. Per germline, CDR1 LNHDA and CDR2 SQIVND (reference sequence). V shed 4 bases and J 3 bases; nucleotides not matched to a gene: 6. The CDR3 runs 14 residues. DNA of the CDR3: TGTGCCAGTAGTAGTCGGGACAGAAACTACGAGCAGTACTTC. Its translation: CASSSRDRNYEQYF.

This clone has more than one count but fewer than ten. The chain is built from TRBV19 and TRBJ2-7; tentatively, D is TRBD2 (7 bases). CDR1 LNHDA and CDR2 SQIVND come from the germline V gene (reference sequence). The CDR3 is 16 amino acids. V lost 7 bases to trimming and J lost 5 bases, with 24 bases between them. CDR3 DNA: TGTGCCAGTATGGCACGCGGGGGCGGAAGATTCAACGAGCAGTACTTC. Translating it yields CASMARGGGRFNEQYF.

This clone showed up just a few times. The germline gene is not matched at one end of the junction; a read error may be the cause. This chain joins TRBV7-3 and TRBJ2-3; D might be TRBD2 (7 bases). CDR1 SGHTA and CDR2 FQGTGA come from the germline V gene. The CDR3 contains 15 residues. CDR3 region: CASSPSAGATNTQYF. For the CDR3, the DNA is TGTGCCAGCAGCCCGTCGGCGGGGGCCACAAATACGCAGTATTTT.

The V gene is TRBV28, the J gene TRBJ1-2; D possibly corresponds to TRBD1 (6 bases). Germline V gives CDR1 MDHEN, CDR2 SYDVKM. The V and J ends lost 6 bases and 8 bases respectively, with 22 bases between them. The CDR3 consists of 15 residues. The DNA of the CDR3 is TGTGCCAGCAGCAACCTCTTAACAGGGTTTAGCGGCTACACCTTC. It encodes CASSNLLTGFSGYTF.

The rearrangement uses TRBV24-1 and TRBJ2-3; 9 bases agree with TRBD1. CDR3 length equals 18 residues. Germline V CDR1 and CDR2: KGHDR, SFDVKD. Trimming took 4 bases from V and 2 from J; bases not matched to a gene: 12. As DNA, the CDR3 is TGTGCCACCAGTGAGCCCCGTCGAACAGGGGGCCTCACAGATACGCAGTATTTT. It specifies CATSEPRRTGGLTDTQYF.

J is TRBJ1-2 and V is TRBV5-4; 11 nucleotides line up with TRBD1. V dropped 0 bases and J dropped 8; count of bases not matched to a gene: 12. From germline, CDR1 is SGHNT and CDR2 YYREEE (reference sequence). The CDR3 covers 17 residues. In nucleotides, the CDR3 is TGTGCCAGCAGCTTGGGTGCACCGGGACAGGGGGTGGGAGGCTACACCTTC. Protein sequence: CASSLGAPGQGVGGYTF.

V gene TRBV7-9 combines with J gene TRBJ1-4; 7 bases are shared with TRBD1. The CDR3 totals 16 residues. The J segment lost 0 bases and the V segment lost 5 bases, leaving 6 bases of the junction unmatched. The germline V gene has CDR1 SEHNR and CDR2 FQNEAQ (reference sequence). The CDR3 DNA is TGTGCCAGCAGCCCATGGGACAGCGCAACTAATGAAAAACTGTTTTTT. Protein sequence: CASSPWDSATNEKLFF.